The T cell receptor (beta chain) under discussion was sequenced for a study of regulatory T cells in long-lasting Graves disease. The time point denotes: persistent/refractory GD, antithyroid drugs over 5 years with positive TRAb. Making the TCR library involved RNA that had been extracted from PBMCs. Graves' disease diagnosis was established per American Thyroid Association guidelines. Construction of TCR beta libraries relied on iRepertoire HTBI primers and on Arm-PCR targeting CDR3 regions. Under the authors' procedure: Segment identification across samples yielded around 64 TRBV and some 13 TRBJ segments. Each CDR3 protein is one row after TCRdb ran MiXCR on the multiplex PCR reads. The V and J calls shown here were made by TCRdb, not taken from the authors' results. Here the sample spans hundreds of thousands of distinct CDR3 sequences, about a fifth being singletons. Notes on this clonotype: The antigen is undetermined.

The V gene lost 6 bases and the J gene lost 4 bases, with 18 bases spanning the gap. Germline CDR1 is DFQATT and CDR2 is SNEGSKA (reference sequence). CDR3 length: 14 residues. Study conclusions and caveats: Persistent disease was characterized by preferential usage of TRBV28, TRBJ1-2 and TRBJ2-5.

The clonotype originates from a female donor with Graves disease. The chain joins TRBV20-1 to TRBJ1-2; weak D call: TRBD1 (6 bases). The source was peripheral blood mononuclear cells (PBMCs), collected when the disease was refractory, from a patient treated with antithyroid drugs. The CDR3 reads CSAGNRVLGYGYTF. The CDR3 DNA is TGCAGTGCAGGAAACAGGGTCTTGGGCTATGGCTACACCTTC.